These T cell receptor beta chains were read from a single sample in a study of T cell repertoires in aging, cancer and after chemotherapy. From the multiplex PCR reads, TCRdb called clonotypes with MiXCR, one entry per CDR3 protein. The profile covers under 9,500 distinct CDR3 sequences, with around half appearing a single time and 20% to 25% taken by the ten largest. Sequencing was done on a sample of blood. All receptors come from a human donor in good health. Each CDR3 is given with its conserved first and last residue. The D gene is left open where the match is weak. Size is omitted from some rows. Given values are once, few, many or a class for expanded clones.

>TRBJ2-5|TRBV30|few|NA
TGTGCCTGGAGTGTGGGAGGTCTAGGGGAGACCCAGTACTTC
CAWSVGGLGETQYF
>TRBJ1-5|TRBV27|NA|NA
TGTGCCAGCAGCTTGGGCCGGGTGCAGCCCCAGCATTTT
CASSLGRVQPQHF
>TRBJ2-1|TRBV30|NA|TRBD2
TGTGCCTGGAGTGGGGGACTAGCGGGGGAGCAGTTCTTC
CAWSGGLAGEQFF
>TRBJ2-1|TRBV6-6|NA|TRBD2
TGTGCCAGCAGTTACACCGTTACCGGGACTAGCGGGAGAATTGAGCAGTTCTTC
CASSYTVTGTSGRIEQFF
>TRBJ1-5|TRBV19|NA|TRBD1
TGTGCCAGTAGTAGACTACAGGGGCGCGGGCAGCCCCAGCATTTT
CASSRLQGRGQPQHF
>TRBJ1-5|TRBV6-5|NA|NA
TGTGCCAGCAGACCCCAGACCCTTAGCAATCAGCCCCAGCATTTT
CASRPQTLSNQPQHF
>TRBJ1-6|TRBV5-4|NA|TRBD1
TGTGCCAGCAGCCCCGACAGGGTTAGTTCACCCCTCCACTTT
CASSPDRVSSPLHF
>TRBJ2-3|TRBV27|NA|NA
TGTGCCAGCAGTCTGTCGGGGGCCTCAAATACGCAGTATTTT
CASSLSGASNTQYF
>TRBJ2-1|TRBV27|NA|TRBD1
TGTGCCAGCAGTCACGGACAGGGGGCTTACAATGAGCAGTTCTTC
CASSHGQGAYNEQFF
>TRBJ1-2|TRBV15|NA|TRBD1
TGTGCCACCAGCAGAGAGACAGGGGCTAACTATGGCTACACCTTC
CATSRETGANYGYTF
>TRBJ1-5|TRBV6-1|few|NA
TGTGCCAGCAGGGGCCGTAACAGGGATGTTGACAATCAGCCCCAGCATTTT
CASRGRNRDVDNQPQHF
>TRBJ2-2|TRBV29-1|NA|NA
TGCAGCGCAGAGGGGACATACACCGGGGAGCTGTTTTTT
CSAEGTYTGELFF
>TRBJ2-2|TRBV19|NA|NA
TGTGCCAGTAGGCTAGGGTTTCGGACCGGGGAGCTGTTTTTT
CASRLGFRTGELFF
>TRBJ1-5|TRBV7-6|few|TRBD1
TGTGCCAGCAGCCCGGGACAGGGGGCAGGTCAGCCCCAGCATTTT
CASSPGQGAGQPQHF
>TRBJ2-1|TRBV20-1|NA|NA
TGCAGTGCTAGGCAGGGGATTTCGATAAACAATGAGCAGTTCTTC
CSARQGISINNEQFF
>TRBJ1-2|TRBV12-3/TRBV12-4|NA|NA
TGTGCCAGCAGGTACGGAACAGAAATCTATGGCTACACCTTC
CASRYGTEIYGYTF
>TRBJ2-1|TRBV6-5|NA|NA
TGTGCCAGCAGTTACACGGCGGGACGGTACAATGAGCAGTTCTTC
CASSYTAGRYNEQFF
>TRBJ2-1|TRBV29-1|few|TRBD2
TGCAGCACCAGACTAGCGGGAGGAGGGTACAATGAGCAGTTCTTC
CSTRLAGGGYNEQFF
>TRBJ2-5|TRBV7-2|few|TRBD1
TGTGCCAGCAGCCCACGGACAGGGGGAGAGACCCAGTACTTC
CASSPRTGGETQYF
>TRBJ2-5|TRBV6-1|NA|NA
TGTGCCAGCAGTTCGACGCGGGCCGGGACACTCTCCCAAGAGACCCAGTACTTC
CASSSTRAGTLSQETQYF
>TRBJ1-1|TRBV19|NA|NA
TGTGCCAGCGCGCAGAGGAACACTGAAGCTTTCTTT
CASAQRNTEAFF
>TRBJ2-5|TRBV18|once|NA
TGTGCCAGCTCGCTCCAAGAGACCCAGTACTTC
CASSLQETQYF
>TRBJ2-5|TRBV10-3|few|TRBD2
TGTGCCATCAGTGAGACGGCGGGAGCTAGAGAGACCCAGTACTTC
CAISETAGARETQYF
>TRBJ2-5|TRBV18|NA|TRBD2
TGTGCCAGCTCACCCCGTACTAGCGGGGGGGGAGAGACCCAGTACTTC
CASSPRTSGGGETQYF
>TRBJ2-1|TRBV6-6|NA|TRBD1
TGTGCCAGCAGTTACCCGGGACAGGGGGCCGATGAGCAGTTCTTC
CASSYPGQGADEQFF
>TRBJ2-7|TRBV18|NA|TRBD1
TGTGCCAGCTCGAAGGGTCCGGGACAGCACTACGAGCAGTACTTC
CASSKGPGQHYEQYF
>TRBJ2-7|TRBV15|NA|NA
TGTGCCACCAGGGCCAGGACCTCCTACGAGCAGTACTTC
CATRARTSYEQYF
>TRBJ1-1|TRBV12-3/TRBV12-4|once|TRBD1
TGTGCCAGCAGTCCCGGACAGGGCGGCACTGAAGCTTTCTTT
CASSPGQGGTEAFF
>TRBJ2-7|TRBV27|few|TRBD1
TGTGCCAGCAGTTTAGGACAGGGGGGTCGAGGGGAGCAGTACTTC
CASSLGQGGRGEQYF
>TRBJ2-3|TRBV29-1|NA|TRBD1
TGCAGCGTTGTGAGGGGGCGTACAGATACGCAGTATTTT
CSVVRGRTDTQYF
>TRBJ2-5|TRBV27|NA|NA
TGTGCCAGCAGTGGGGGTTTGCGGAGCGGACTGTACCAAGAGACCCAGTACTTC
CASSGGLRSGLYQETQYF
>TRBJ2-1|TRBV29-1|medium-sized|TRBD1
TGCAGCGTTGAGACAGGGGGCCCAACAAATGAGCAGTTCTTC
CSVETGGPTNEQFF
>TRBJ2-6|TRBV27|few|NA
TGTGCCAGCAGTTCCGACTGGAACCCTGGGGCCAACGTCCTGACTTTC
CASSSDWNPGANVLTF
>TRBJ2-2|TRBV15|few|NA
TGTGCCACCAGCAGAGTCGCCGCCCAGGGCGGGGAGCTGTTTTTT
CATSRVAAQGGELFF
>TRBJ2-7|TRBV11-1|NA|NA
TGTGCCAGCAGCTTGCCTTCCTACGAGCAGTACTTC
CASSLPSYEQYF
>TRBJ2-7|TRBV19|NA|TRBD2
TGTGCCAGTACGCGACTAGCGGGAGGTCCCTACGAGCAGTACTTC
CASTRLAGGPYEQYF
>TRBJ2-3|TRBV5-6|NA|TRBD2
TGTGCCAGCAGCTGGACTAGCGGGGGTAGCACAGATACGCAGTATTTT
CASSWTSGGSTDTQYF
>TRBJ1-1|TRBV19|NA|TRBD1
TGTGCCAGTAGGGAGGGGGCCTACACTGAAGCTTTCTTT
CASREGAYTEAFF
>TRBJ2-7|TRBV5-5|few|TRBD2
TGTGCCAGCAGCTTGGGATGGGGGGGGTCCTACGAGCAGTACTTC
CASSLGWGGSYEQYF
>TRBJ1-1|TRBV29-1|NA|NA
TGCAGCGTGGAAATCGGGGCGGGTGGCACTGAAGCTTTCTTT
CSVEIGAGGTEAFF
>TRBJ2-6|TRBV6-1|few|NA
TGTGCCAGCGGGAGGGACAGAAGCTCTGGGGCCAACGTCCTGACTTTC
CASGRDRSSGANVLTF
>TRBJ2-7|TRBV13|NA|TRBD1
TGTGCCAGCAGCTTACCCGGACAGGGGGCAATAAGGCAGTACTTC
CASSLPGQGAIRQYF
>TRBJ2-1|TRBV6-5|NA|TRBD2
TGTGCCAGCAGTTACTCGGCGGGAGAACTGGGGAATGAGCAGTTCTTC
CASSYSAGELGNEQFF
>TRBJ2-2|TRBV6-4|few|NA
TGTGCCAGCAGTCGGCGGAGCCAGAACACCGGGGAGCTGTTTTTT
CASSRRSQNTGELFF
>TRBJ2-7|TRBV12-3/TRBV12-4|NA|NA
TGTGCCAGCAGTTTGCTATCTGGGCTTTACGAGCAGTACTTC
CASSLLSGLYEQYF
>TRBJ2-1|TRBV19|few|NA
TGTGCCAGTAGTACGTATACAGGTCCCGGGGTTTACAATGAGCAGTTCTTC
CASSTYTGPGVYNEQFF
>TRBJ2-7|TRBV6-5|NA|NA
TGTGCCAGCAGTTACTCGCCCAGATCCTACGAGAAGTACTTC
CASSYSPRSYEKYF
>TRBJ2-7|TRBV29-1|few|TRBD1
TGCAGCGTCGGACAGGGGGCAGTCGAGCAGTACTTC
CSVGQGAVEQYF
>TRBJ1-4|TRBV10-3|NA|NA
TGTGCCATCAGTGAGTCCAGTGTTGAAAAACTGTTTTTT
CAISESSVEKLFF
>TRBJ2-5|TRBV30|NA|TRBD2
TGTGCCTGGAGTGTACTAGCGGAAGAGACCCAGTACTTC
CAWSVLAEETQYF
>TRBJ1-2|TRBV6-1|NA|NA
TGTGCCAGCAGGGCGGCAGGTGGGGGCTACACCTTC
CASRAAGGGYTF
>TRBJ2-7|TRBV19|NA|TRBD1
TGTGCCAGTAGTATAGCGGGACAGGGGAATCACGAGCAGTACTTC
CASSIAGQGNHEQYF
>TRBJ2-1|TRBV12-3/TRBV12-4|NA|TRBD2
TGTGCCAGCAGACCGGGACTAGCGGGGGGGAGCTCCTACAATGAGCAGTTCTTC
CASRPGLAGGSSYNEQFF
>TRBJ2-1|TRBV29-1|medium-sized|NA
TGCAGCGCTAGTACTAGCAGTAACAATGAGCAGTTCTTC
CSASTSSNNEQFF
>TRBJ2-1|TRBV15|NA|NA
TGTGCCACCAGCAGAGGCATATCGACAGCTTCCTACAATGAGCAGTTCTTC
CATSRGISTASYNEQFF
>TRBJ1-6|TRBV6-4|medium-sized|TRBD1
TGTGCCAGCAGCACCGGGACAGAAAATTCACCCCTCCACTTT
CASSTGTENSPLHF
>TRBJ1-6|TRBV18|NA|TRBD1
TGTGCCAGCTCACCCGGACAGGGGCAGAATTCACCCCTCCACTTT
CASSPGQGQNSPLHF
>TRBJ1-2|TRBV6-5|NA|TRBD1
TGTGCCAGCAGAACCGGGACAGGGGGCTATGGCTACACCTTC
CASRTGTGGYGYTF